This T cell receptor beta chain was recorded in a study of CD8 T cells in Susac syndrome. TEMRA cells were enriched by FACS, while CD8+ and CD4+ T cells were obtained through a negative isolation that was performed magnetically. V was shortened by 4 bases and J by 0 bases, with 14 bases between the two germline ends. Germline V gene data show CDR1 as MNHNS and CDR2 as SASEGT. The CDR3 is 16 residues long. Random-hexamer reverse transcription was applied to roughly 0.45 to 1 ug RNA. TCRdb reprocessed the immunoSEQ multiplex PCR reads via MiXCR and lists one record per CDR3 protein. Among some 100,000 distinct CDR3 sequences listed, roughly 96% were seen once.

The chain recombines TRBV6-1 with TRBJ2-3; D might be TRBD2 (6 bases). Source material: CD8+ T cells from PBMCs. This TCR derives from a human donor with Susac syndrome. As DNA, the CDR3 is TGTGCCAGCAGTGGCGGGACGGACATTAGCACAGATACGCAGTATTTT. Its translation: CASSGGTDISTDTQYF.